The 10 T cell receptor beta chains listed next were all sequenced from one sample in a study of spatial heterogeneity in lung cancer. TCRdb re-called the 5' RACE reads with MiXCR, one entry per CDR3 protein. The sample consists of tens of thousands of distinct CDR3 sequences, about 9.5% of them appearing once. This sample's time point: blood at routine non-recurrence follow-up after resection. Material: PBMCs, obtained at follow-up. Receptors were obtained from a female donor with early-stage non-small cell lung cancer.

This clonotype showed up many times. The chain has TRBV5-1 and TRBJ2-7, with 7 bases identical to TRBD2. Germline V gene lookup returns CDR1 SGHRS and CDR2 YFSETQ. V gave up 4 bases and J gave up 2 bases; unmatched junction bases: 6. The CDR3 runs to 14 residues. This chain's CDR3 is CASSQGLPTYEQYF. CDR3 sequence (DNA): TGCGCCAGCAGCCAGGGACTACCTACCTACGAGCAGTACTTC.

The rearrangement links TRBV5-1 to TRBJ1-4, with 9 bases lining up with TRBD1. CDR1 SGHRS and CDR2 YFSETQ come from the germline V gene. The CDR3 loop spans 17 amino acids. The ends lost 3 bases at V and 8 bases at J; junction bases unmatched: 14. This CDR3 is CASSSLPGQGGDEKLFF. The CDR3 DNA follows: TGCGCCAGCAGCTCCTTACCGGGACAGGGCGGAGACGAAAAACTGTTTTTT.

This clonotype was seen many times. The chain uses TRBV27 and TRBJ2-2, with 10 bases lining up with TRBD1. CDR1 is MNHEY and CDR2 is SMNVEV in the germline V gene (reference sequence). Germline trimming cut 6 bases from V and 6 bases from J; bases unmatched to any gene: 1. The CDR3 runs 13 residues. The CDR3 DNA is TGTGCCAGCAGGGACAGGGGGGCCGGGGAGCTGTTTTTT. Its translation: CASRDRGAGELFF.

This clonotype came up a few times. The chain carries TRBV4-1 and TRBJ1-6, with D uncertain. The germline V and J ends were trimmed by 2 bases and 7 bases, with 15 bases remaining between them. The CDR3 is made up of 16 amino acids. The germline CDR1 and CDR2 sequences are MGHRA and YSYEKL. CDR3 in DNA: TGCGCCAGCAGCCAAACGCAAGGACTTCAAAATTCACCCCTCCACTTT. This codes for CASSQTQGLQNSPLHF.

This chain joins TRBV12-3 or TRBV12-4 and TRBJ1-1, with 7 bases identical to TRBD1. The CDR3 is made up of 13 amino acids. Losses at the gene ends were 1 base for V and 5 bases for J; bases not matched to a gene: 1. The CDR3 sequence is CASSLVTGTEAFF. CDR3 nucleotide sequence: TGTGCCAGCAGTTTAGTGACAGGGACTGAAGCTTTCTTT.

At least ten counts were recorded for this clonotype. The chain couples TRBV7-2 to TRBJ2-7; D uncertain. V was shortened by 7 bases and J by 6 bases, with 13 bases between the two germline ends. CDR3 length equals 12 residues. Germline CDR1 is SGHTA and CDR2 is FQGNSA. This chain's CDR3 is CASNQAVGEQYF. The CDR3 DNA reads TGTGCCAGCAACCAAGCAGTCGGCGAGCAGTACTTC.

This clonotype has at least ten counts. The V and J genes are TRBV7-9 and TRBJ2-3; D is perhaps TRBD1 or TRBD2 (5 bases each). Looked up from germline, CDR1 is SEHNR and CDR2 is FQNEAQ (reference sequence). The V and J ends lost 5 bases and 2 bases respectively, with 17 bases between them. This CDR3 has 16 amino acids. The CDR3 here is CASSPWGRGSTDTQYF. The CDR3 DNA sequence: TGTGCCAGCAGCCCATGGGGCCGGGGTTCCACAGATACGCAGTATTTT.

There are many counts of this clonotype. This chain uses TRBV6-5 with TRBJ2-7, with 12 bases fitting TRBD1. CDR3 length equals 18 residues. V lost 2 bases, J lost 3 bases, and 11 bases stayed unmatched. The germline gives CDR1 MNHEY, CDR2 SVGAGI. CDR3 protein: CASSYAGQGATSVYEQYF. The CDR3 region has the DNA TGTGCCAGCAGTTACGCGGGACAGGGGGCGACTAGCGTCTACGAGCAGTACTTC.

The table lists this clonotype with many counts. The chain links TRBV20-1 to TRBJ2-7; 12 nucleotides agree with TRBD2. V lost 2 bases and J lost 2; bases outside the gene matches: 10. The CDR3 spans 17 residues. Germline loops: CDR1 DFQATT, CDR2 SNEGSKA (reference sequence). The CDR3, as DNA: TGCAGTGCTAGACCCGCGACTAGCGGGGGAGACCCCTACGAGCAGTACTTC. Translating it yields CSARPATSGGDPYEQYF.

This clonotype has a count of ten or more. V usage is TRBV7-6 and J usage is TRBJ1-1, with 9 bases identical to TRBD1. V was pared by 5 bases and J by 6 bases, with 4 bases of the junction left unmatched. The CDR3 has 13 amino acids. Germline CDR1 SGHVS, CDR2 FNYEAQ. Here the CDR3 reads CASSIGTGSEAFF. The CDR3 coding sequence is TGTGCCAGCAGCATCGGGACAGGGTCTGAAGCTTTCTTT.